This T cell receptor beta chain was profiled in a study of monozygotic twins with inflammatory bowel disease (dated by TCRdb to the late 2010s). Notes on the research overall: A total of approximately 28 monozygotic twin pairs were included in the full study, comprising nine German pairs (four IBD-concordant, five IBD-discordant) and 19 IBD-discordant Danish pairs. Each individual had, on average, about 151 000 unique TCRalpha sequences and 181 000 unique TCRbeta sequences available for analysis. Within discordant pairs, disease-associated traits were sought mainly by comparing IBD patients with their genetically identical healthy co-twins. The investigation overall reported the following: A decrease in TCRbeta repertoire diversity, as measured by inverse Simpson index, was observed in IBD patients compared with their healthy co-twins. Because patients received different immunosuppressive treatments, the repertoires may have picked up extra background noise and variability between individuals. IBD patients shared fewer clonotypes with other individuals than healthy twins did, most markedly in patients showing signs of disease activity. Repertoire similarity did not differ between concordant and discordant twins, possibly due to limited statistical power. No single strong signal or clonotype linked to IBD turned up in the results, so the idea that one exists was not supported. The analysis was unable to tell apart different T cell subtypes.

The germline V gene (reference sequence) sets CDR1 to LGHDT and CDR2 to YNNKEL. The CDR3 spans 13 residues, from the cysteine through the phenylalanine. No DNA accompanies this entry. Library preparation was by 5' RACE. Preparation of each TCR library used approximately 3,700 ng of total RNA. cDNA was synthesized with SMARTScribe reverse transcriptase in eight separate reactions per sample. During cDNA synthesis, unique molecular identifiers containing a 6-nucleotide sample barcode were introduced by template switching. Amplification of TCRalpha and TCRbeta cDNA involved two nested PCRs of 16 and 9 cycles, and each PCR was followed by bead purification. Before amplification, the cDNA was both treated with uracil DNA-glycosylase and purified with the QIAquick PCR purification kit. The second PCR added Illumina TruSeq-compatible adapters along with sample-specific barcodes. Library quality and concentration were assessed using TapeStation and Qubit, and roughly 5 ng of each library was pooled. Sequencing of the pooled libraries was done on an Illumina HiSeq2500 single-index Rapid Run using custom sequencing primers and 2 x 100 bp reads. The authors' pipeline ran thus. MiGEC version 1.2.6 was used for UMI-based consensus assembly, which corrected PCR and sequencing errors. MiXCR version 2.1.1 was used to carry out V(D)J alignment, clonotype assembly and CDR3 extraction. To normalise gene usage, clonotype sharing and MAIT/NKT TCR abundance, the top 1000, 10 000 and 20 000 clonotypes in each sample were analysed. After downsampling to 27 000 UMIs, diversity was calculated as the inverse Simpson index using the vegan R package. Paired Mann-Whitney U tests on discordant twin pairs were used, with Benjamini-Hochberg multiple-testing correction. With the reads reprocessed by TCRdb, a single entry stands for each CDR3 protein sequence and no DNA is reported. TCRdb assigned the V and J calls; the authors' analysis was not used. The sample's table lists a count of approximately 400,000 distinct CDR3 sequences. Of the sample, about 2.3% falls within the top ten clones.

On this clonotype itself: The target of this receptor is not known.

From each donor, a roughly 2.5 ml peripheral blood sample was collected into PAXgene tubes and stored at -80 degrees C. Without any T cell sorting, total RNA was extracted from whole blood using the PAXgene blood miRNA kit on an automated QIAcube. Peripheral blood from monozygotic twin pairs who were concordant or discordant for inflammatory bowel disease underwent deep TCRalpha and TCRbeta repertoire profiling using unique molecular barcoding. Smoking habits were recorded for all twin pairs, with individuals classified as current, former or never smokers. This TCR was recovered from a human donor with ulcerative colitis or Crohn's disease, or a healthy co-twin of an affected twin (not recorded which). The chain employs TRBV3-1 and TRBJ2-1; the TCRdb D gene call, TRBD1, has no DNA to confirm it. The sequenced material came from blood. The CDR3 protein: CASSPAPGDEQFF.